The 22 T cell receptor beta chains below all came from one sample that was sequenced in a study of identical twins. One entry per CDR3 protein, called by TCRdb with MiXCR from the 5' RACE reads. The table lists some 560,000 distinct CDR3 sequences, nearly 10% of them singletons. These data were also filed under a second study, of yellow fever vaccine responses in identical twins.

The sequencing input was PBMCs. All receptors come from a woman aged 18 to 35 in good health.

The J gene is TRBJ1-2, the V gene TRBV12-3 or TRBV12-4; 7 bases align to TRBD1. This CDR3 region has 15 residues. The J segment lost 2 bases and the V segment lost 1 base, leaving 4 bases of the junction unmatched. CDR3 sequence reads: CASSLGTGGNYGYTF. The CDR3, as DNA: TGTGCCAGCAGTTTAGGGACAGGCGGGAACTATGGCTACACCTTC.

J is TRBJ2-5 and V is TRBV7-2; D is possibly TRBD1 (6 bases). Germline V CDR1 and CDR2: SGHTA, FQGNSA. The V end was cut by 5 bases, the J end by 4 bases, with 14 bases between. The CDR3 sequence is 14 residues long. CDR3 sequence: CASSPQGFGETQYF. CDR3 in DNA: TGTGCCAGCAGCCCCCAGGGGTTCGGAGAGACCCAGTACTTC.

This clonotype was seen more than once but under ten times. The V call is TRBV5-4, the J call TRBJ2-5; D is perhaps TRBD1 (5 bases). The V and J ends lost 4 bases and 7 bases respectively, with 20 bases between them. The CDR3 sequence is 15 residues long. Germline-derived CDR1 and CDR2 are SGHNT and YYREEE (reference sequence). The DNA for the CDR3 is TGTGCCAGCAGCCGGAACGGAATTAATAGGGGGACCCAGTACTTC. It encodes CASSRNGINRGTQYF.

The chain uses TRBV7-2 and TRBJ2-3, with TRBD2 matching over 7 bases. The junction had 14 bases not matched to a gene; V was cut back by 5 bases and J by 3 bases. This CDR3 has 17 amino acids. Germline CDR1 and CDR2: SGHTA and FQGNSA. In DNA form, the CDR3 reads TGTGCCAGCAGCGCCCTTTCCGTTGCTAGCGGAACAGATACGCAGTATTTT. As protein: CASSALSVASGTDTQYF.

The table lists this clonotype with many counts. The CDR3 loop reads CASSPVSRAGYTF. The CDR3 bases are TGTGCCAGCAGCCCGGTTAGTAGGGCTGGCTACACCTTC. This rearrangement joins TRBV7-2 to TRBJ1-2; D uncertain. The ends were cut back, 5 bases at V and 7 bases at J, with 14 bases in the middle. Germline CDR1 and CDR2: SGHTA and FQGNSA. CDR3 length: 13 amino acids.

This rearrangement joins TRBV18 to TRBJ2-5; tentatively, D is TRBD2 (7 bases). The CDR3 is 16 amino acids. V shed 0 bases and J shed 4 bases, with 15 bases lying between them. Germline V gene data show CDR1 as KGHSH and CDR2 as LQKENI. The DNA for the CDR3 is TGTGCCAGCTCACCACCCTCTGCGGGGGCGGGAGAGACCCAGTACTTC. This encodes CASSPPSAGAGETQYF.

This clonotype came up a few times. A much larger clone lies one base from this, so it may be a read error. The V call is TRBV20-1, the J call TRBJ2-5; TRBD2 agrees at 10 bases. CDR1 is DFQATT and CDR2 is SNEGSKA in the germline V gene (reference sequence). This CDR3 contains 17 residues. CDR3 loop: CCTAGASGGHNQETQYF. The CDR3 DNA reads TGCTGTACCGCGGGGGCTAGCGGGGGCCATAATCAAGAGACCCAGTACTTC.

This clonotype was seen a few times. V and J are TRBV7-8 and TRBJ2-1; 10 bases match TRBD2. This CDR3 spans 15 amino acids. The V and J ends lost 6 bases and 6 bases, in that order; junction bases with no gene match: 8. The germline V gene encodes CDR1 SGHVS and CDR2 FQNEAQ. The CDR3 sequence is CASRLGSGGVNEQFF. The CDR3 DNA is TGTGCCAGCAGGCTCGGCAGCGGGGGGGTCAATGAGCAGTTCTTC.

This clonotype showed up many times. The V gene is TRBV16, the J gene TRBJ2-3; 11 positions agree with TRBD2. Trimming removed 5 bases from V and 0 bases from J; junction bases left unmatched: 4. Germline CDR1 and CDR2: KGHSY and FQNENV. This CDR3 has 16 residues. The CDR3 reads CASSELAGESTDTQYF. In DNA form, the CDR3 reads TGTGCCAGCAGCGAACTAGCGGGAGAAAGCACAGATACGCAGTATTTT.

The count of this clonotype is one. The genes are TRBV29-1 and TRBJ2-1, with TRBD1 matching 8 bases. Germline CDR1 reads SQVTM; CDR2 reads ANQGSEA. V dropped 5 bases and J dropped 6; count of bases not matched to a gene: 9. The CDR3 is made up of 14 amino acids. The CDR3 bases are TGCAGCGTTCTGGACAGGGAAGGGGGCAATGAGCAGTTCTTC. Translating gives CSVLDREGGNEQFF.

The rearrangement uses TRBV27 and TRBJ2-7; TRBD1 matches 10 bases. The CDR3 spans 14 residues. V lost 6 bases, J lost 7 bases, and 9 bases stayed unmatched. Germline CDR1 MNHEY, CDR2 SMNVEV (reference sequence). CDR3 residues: CASSQTGTGVEQYF. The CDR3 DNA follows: TGTGCCAGCAGCCAAACCGGGACAGGGGTAGAGCAGTACTTC.

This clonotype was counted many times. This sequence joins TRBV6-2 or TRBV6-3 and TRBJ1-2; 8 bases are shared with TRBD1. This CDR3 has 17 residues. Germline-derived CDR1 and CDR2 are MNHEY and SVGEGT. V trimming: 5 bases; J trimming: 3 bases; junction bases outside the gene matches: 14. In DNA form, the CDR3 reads TGTGCCAGCAGTCAATCACCGGACAGGGTGGAAGACTATGGCTACACCTTC. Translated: CASSQSPDRVEDYGYTF.

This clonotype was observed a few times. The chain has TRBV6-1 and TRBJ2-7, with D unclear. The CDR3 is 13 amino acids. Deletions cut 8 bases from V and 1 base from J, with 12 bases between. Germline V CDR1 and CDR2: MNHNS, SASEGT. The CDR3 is CASGPTASYEQYF. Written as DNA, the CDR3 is TGTGCCAGCGGCCCCACCGCATCCTACGAGCAGTACTTC.

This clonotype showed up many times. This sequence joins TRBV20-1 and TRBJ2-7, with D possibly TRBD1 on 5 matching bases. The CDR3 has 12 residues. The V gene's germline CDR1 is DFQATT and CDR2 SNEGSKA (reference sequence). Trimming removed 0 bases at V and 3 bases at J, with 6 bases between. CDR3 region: CSARDDSYEQYF. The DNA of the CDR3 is TGCAGTGCTAGAGATGACAGCTACGAGCAGTACTTC.

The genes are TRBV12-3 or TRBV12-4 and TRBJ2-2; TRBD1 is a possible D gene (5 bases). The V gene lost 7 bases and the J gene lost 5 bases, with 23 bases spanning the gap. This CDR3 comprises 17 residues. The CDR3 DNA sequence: TGTGCCAGCATGGACATTGCGTCCACGAACGGGACCGGGGAGCTGTTTTTT. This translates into CASMDIASTNGTGELFF.

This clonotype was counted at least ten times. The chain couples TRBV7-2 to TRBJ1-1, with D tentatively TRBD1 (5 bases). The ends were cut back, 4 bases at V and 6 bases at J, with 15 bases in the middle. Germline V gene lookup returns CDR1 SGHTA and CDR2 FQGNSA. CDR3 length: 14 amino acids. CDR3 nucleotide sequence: TGTGCCAGCAGCTCCCTGGGGGGAACGTCTGAAGCTTTCTTT. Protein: CASSSLGGTSEAFF.

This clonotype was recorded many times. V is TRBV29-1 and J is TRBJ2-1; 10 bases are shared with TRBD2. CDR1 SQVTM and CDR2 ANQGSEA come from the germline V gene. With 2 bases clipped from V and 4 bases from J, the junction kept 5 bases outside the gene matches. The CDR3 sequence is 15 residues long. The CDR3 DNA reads TGCAGCGTTGAACACGGACTAGCGGAATACAATGAGCAGTTCTTC. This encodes CSVEHGLAEYNEQFF.

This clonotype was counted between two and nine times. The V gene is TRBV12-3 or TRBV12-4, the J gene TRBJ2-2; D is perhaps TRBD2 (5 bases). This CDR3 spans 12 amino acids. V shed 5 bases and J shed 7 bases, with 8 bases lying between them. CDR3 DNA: TGTGCCAGCAGTGAGGGTGTCGGGGAGCTGTTTTTT. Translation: CASSEGVGELFF.

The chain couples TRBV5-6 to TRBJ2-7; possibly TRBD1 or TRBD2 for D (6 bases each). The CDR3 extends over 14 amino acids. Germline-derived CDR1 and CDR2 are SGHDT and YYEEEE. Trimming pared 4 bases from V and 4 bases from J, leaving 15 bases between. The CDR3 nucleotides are TGTGCCAGCAGCGGACAGAAGGGGGGATACGAGCAGTACTTC. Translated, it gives CASSGQKGGYEQYF.

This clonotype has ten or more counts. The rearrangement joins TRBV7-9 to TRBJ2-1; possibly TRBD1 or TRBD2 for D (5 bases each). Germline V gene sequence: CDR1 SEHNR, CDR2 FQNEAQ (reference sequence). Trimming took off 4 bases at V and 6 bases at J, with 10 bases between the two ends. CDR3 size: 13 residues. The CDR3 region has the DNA TGTGCCAGCAGCTACTTTGGGACCAATGAGCAGTTCTTC. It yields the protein CASSYFGTNEQFF.

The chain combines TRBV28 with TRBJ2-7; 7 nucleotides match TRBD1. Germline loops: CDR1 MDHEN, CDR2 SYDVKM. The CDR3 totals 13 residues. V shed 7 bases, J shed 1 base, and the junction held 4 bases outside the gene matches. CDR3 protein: CASNDRVSYEQYF. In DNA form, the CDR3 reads TGTGCCAGCAATGACAGGGTTTCCTACGAGCAGTACTTC.

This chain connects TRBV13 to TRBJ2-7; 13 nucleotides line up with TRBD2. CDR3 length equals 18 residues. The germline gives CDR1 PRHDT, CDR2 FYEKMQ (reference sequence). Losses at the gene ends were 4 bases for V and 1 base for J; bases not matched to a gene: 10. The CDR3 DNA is TGTGCCAGCAGCTCAAGGACTAGCGGGGGCCCCCCTTCCTACGAGCAGTACTTC. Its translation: CASSSRTSGGPPSYEQYF.